This T cell receptor (beta chain) came from a study of T cell responses to AZD1222 COVID-19 vaccine. The repertoire was sequenced with immunoSEQ multiplex PCR; TCRdb's copy has only in-frame clones and lacks some. This sample has more than 250,000 clones, with 93% found just once. Turning to this clone: The antigen remains unidentified.

Looked up from germline, CDR1 is SGHTA and CDR2 is FQGNSA. V shed 4 bases, J shed 2 bases, and the junction held 4 bases outside the gene matches. This CDR3 region has 15 residues. Findings and caveats of the study: White British donors predominated, females outnumbered males, and clonal diversity was possibly underestimated. Following two doses of AZD1222, Spike-specific TCR breadth and depth rose. Spike regions recognized by vaccine-associated CD4 TCRs spanned the protein, led by 160-218 and 743-854. Only a handful of individuals given AZD1222 were seropositive at baseline.

This TCR was sampled from an adult in good health. This chain uses TRBV7-2 with TRBJ2-7; 11 bases are shared with TRBD1. The sequences come from peripheral blood, collected on day 0 of AZD1222 vaccination. The DNA of the CDR3 is TGTGCCAGCAGCTCACGGACAGGGGGCCCCTACGAGCAGTACTTC. Its translation: CASSSRTGGPYEQYF.